The T cell receptor beta chain described here comes from a study of beta chain features in type 1 diabetes. This clone was picked up a small number of times. Blood was drawn once from each donor into heparinised tubes. The draws averaged around 0.12 L. The authors sorted CD4+ naive, central memory, regulatory and stem cell-like memory cells via CD45RO/CCR7/CD25/CD127/CD95/CD27. Purity exceeding 98% was reached by all sorted populations. Germline lookup yields CDR1 SGHRS and CDR2 YFSETQ. J lost 7 bases, V lost 5 bases, and 9 bases had no gene match. CDR3 length: 15 amino acids. What was sequenced were expressed TCRB transcripts, since all of the isolated RNA had been reverse transcribed. Produced via immunoSEQ multiplex PCR; TCRdb's table is partial and in-frame only. The sample carries 350,000 to 450,000 clones, more than 11% recorded once.

The sequenced sample consisted of naive CD4+ T cells from blood. The TCR originated in a man aged 25 to 45 in good health. This rearrangement joins TRBV5-1 to TRBJ2-1; 10 bases are shared with TRBD2. The DNA for the CDR3 is TGCGCCAGCAGTGCTAGCGGGGGAAGAGGAAATGAGCAGTTCTTC. Translated: CASSASGGRGNEQFF.